These 8 T cell receptor beta chains share one sample of origin, sequenced in a study of blood T cell repertoires in COVID-19. Data came from immunoSEQ multiplex PCR; TCRdb stores just in-frame clones and leaves some out. The sample has around 250,000 clones, around 90% seen once. Sequenced: peripheral blood. These receptors all stem from a woman in her seventies with active or convalescent COVID-19.

The rearrangement uses TRBV10-3 and TRBJ2-7; 8 bases agree with TRBD1. The junction had 16 bases not matched to a gene; V was cut back by 11 bases and J by 7 bases. Per the germline V gene, CDR1 is ENHRY and CDR2 is SYGVKD. The CDR3 has 14 amino acids. The CDR3 sequence is CAAADRVTTIEQYF. DNA of the CDR3: TGTGCCGCCGCGGACAGGGTTACGACCATAGAGCAGTACTTC.

The chain carries TRBV7-8 and TRBJ2-2, with 10 bases identical to TRBD1. The V segment lost 5 bases and the J segment 7 bases; nucleotides outside the gene matches: 7. In germline, CDR1 is SGHVS, CDR2 FQNEAQ. The length of the CDR3 is 15 residues. CDR3 loop: CASSARDRGSGELFF. As DNA, the CDR3 is TGTGCCAGCAGCGCCCGGGACAGGGGAAGCGGGGAGCTGTTTTTT. The variable domain in full, with the rest retrieved from reference TRBV7-8 and TRBJ2-2, is GAGVSQSPRYKVAKRGQDVALRCDPISGHVSLFWYQQALGQGPEFLTYFQNEAQLDKSGLPSDRFFAERPEGSVSTLKIQRTQQEDSAVYLCASSARDRGSGELFFGEGSRLTVL.

This sequence joins TRBV5-1 and TRBJ2-7; 10 bases are shared with TRBD1. Unmatched junction bases numbered 8, after V lost 5 bases and J lost 3 bases. CDR1 is SGHRS, CDR2 YFSETQ, per germline. There are 15 residues in the CDR3. CDR3 protein: CASRFPGQGIYEQYF. The CDR3 DNA follows: TGCGCCAGCAGATTTCCGGGACAGGGGATCTACGAGCAGTACTTC.

The gene calls are TRBV12-3 or TRBV12-4 and TRBJ1-1; D is undetermined. The CDR3 is 13 residues long. With 6 bases removed from V and 6 bases from J, the gap between germline ends came to 14 bases. DNA of the CDR3: TGTGCCAGCAGGGGGTCCGTGGGAGCTGAAGCTTTCTTT. Translation gives CASRGSVGAEAFF.

The chain uses TRBV7-6 and TRBJ1-1, with 7 bases that match TRBD1. Losses at the gene ends were 5 bases for V and 3 bases for J; bases not matched to a gene: 9. The germline V gene encodes CDR1 SGHVS and CDR2 FNYEAQ. The CDR3 has 15 residues. CDR3 bases: TGTGCCAGCAGCCCACAACAGGGGAGGTACACTGAAGCTTTCTTT. Translating it yields CASSPQQGRYTEAFF.

With respect to this clone: Relative to the germline gene, one junction end is altered; a read error may explain this. The CDR3 region is CASTLEDTDF. The CDR3 coding sequence is TGTGCCAGCACCTTAGAGGACACCGACTTC. The rearrangement joins TRBV6-5 to TRBJ2-7; D perhaps matches TRBD1 (5 bases). Germline-derived CDR1 and CDR2 are MNHEY and SVGAGI. CDR3 length equals 10 residues.

This clone was detected only a few times. This chain uses TRBV2 with TRBJ1-2; D perhaps matches TRBD1 (5 bases). The CDR3 consists of 15 residues. Germline lookup yields CDR1 SNHLY and CDR2 FYNNEI. With 3 bases removed from V and 0 bases from J, the gap between germline ends came to 11 bases. This chain's CDR3 is CASSELGGTNYGYTF. DNA for the CDR3: TGTGCCAGCAGTGAGCTGGGGGGGACTAACTATGGCTACACCTTC.

This rearrangement joins TRBV12-5 to TRBJ1-5; no definite D call. Germline CDR1 reads LGHNT; CDR2 reads FRNRAP. The V end was cut by 7 bases, the J end by 1 base, with 11 bases between. The CDR3 has 14 residues. CDR3 amino acids: CASVPGVSNQPQHF. CDR3 sequence (DNA): TGTGCTAGTGTCCCCGGGGTGAGCAATCAGCCCCAGCATTTT.